This T cell receptor (beta chain) is drawn from a study of blood T cell repertoires in COVID-19. Overall study: Samples representing acute and convalescent COVID-19 were sourced from the United States, Italy and Spain.

The trim removed 5 bases at V and 5 bases at J, leaving 5 bases unmatched. The CDR3 totals 14 residues. Germline V lookup: CDR1 MDHEN, CDR2 SYDVKM. This clone was detected only a few times. This CDR3 is also generated by other DNA sequences in the sample. Assay: immunoSEQ multiplex PCR; the TCRdb copy retains only in-frame clones and omits some. In the table there are 100,000 to 150,000 clones, roughly 87% of which are singletons. The rearrangement uses TRBV28 and TRBJ1-3; 8 nucleotides line up with TRBD1. The sample comprised peripheral blood. The receptor was derived from a woman older than 75 with acute or convalescent COVID-19. CDR3 sequence: CASSPQGARNTIYF. CDR3 DNA sequence: TGTGCCAGCAGTCCTCAGGGGGCAAGAAACACCATATATTTT.